Presented here are 25 T cell receptor beta chains from one specimen sequenced in a study of blood T cell repertoires in COVID-19. Clones were read by immunoSEQ multiplex PCR, and TCRdb kept only the in-frame ones, dropping some. The sample contains about 150,000 clones, around four fifths of which appear only once. Material: PBMCs or T cells enriched from blood (not recorded which). These receptors were collected from a woman aged 40 to 55 who had recovered from COVID-19.

CDR3 nucleotides: TGTGCCAGCCGGGGACTAGCGGGAGGTGAGCAGTTCTTC. Its protein product is CASRGLAGGEQFF. The rearrangement uses TRBV19 and TRBJ2-1; TRBD2 matches 15 bases. The CDR3 is made up of 13 amino acids. V was pared by 9 bases and J by 9 bases, with 3 bases of the junction left unmatched. From germline, CDR1 is LNHDA and CDR2 SQIVND (reference sequence).

The rearrangement links TRBV5-4 to TRBJ2-5, with D tentatively TRBD1 (7 bases). V lost 4 bases and J 5 bases, leaving 18 bases between the germline ends. The length of the CDR3 is 15 residues. Germline V gives CDR1 SGHNT, CDR2 YYREEE (reference sequence). For the CDR3, the DNA is TGTGCCAGCAGCCCCGCCGGGGCAGGGGGGGAGACCCAGTACTTC. Translated, it gives CASSPAGAGGETQYF.

The chain couples TRBV7-9 to TRBJ1-2; D not certain. The CDR3 runs to 14 residues. Germline V CDR1 and CDR2: SEHNR, FQNEAQ (reference sequence). V lost 5 bases to trimming and J lost 0 bases, with 10 bases between them. As DNA, the CDR3 is TGTGCCAGCAGCCGGAGGACGGCTAACTATGGCTACACCTTC. It is translated as CASSRRTANYGYTF.

The chain uses TRBV29-1 and TRBJ1-1; D is uncertain. V dropped 8 bases and J dropped 5 bases, with 21 bases sitting between them. CDR3 length: 14 residues. Germline assignment: CDR1 SQVTM and CDR2 ANQGSEA. CDR3 sequence (DNA): TGCAGCACCCTACAAGATGGGTTGAGGACTGAAGCTTTCTTT. It is translated as CSTLQDGLRTEAFF.

The CDR3 is CASSLAPHPFTDTQYF. The CDR3 DNA reads as TGTGCCAGCAGCTTGGCCCCACACCCCTTCACAGATACGCAGTATTTT. The chain is built from TRBV5-4 and TRBJ2-3, with D unclear. CDR1 is SGHNT, CDR2 YYREEE, per germline (reference sequence). V was shortened by 0 bases and J by 2 bases, with 13 bases between the two germline ends. CDR3 length: 16 amino acids. The whole variable domain, remainder taken from reference TRBV5-4 and TRBJ2-3, is ETGVTQSPTHLIKTRGQQVTLRCSSQSGHNTVSWYQQALGQGPQFIFQYYREEENGRGNFPPRFSGLQFPNYSSELNVNALELDDSALYLCASSLAPHPFTDTQYFGPGTRLTVL.

This chain links TRBV5-8 with TRBJ2-7; no clear D gene. The germline V and J ends were trimmed by 5 bases and 3 bases, with 9 bases remaining between them. The CDR3 covers 12 residues. The germline V gene has CDR1 SGHTS and CDR2 YDEGEE. The CDR3 region has the DNA TGTGCCAGCAGTTCTCCGTTCTACGAGCAGTACTTC. Translation gives CASSSPFYEQYF.

The chain joins TRBV5-1 to TRBJ2-1; 8 bases fit TRBD2. Germline V gene data show CDR1 as SGHRS and CDR2 as YFSETQ. The CDR3 covers 17 residues. Trimming removed 2 bases from V and 3 bases from J; junction bases left unmatched: 10. For the CDR3, the DNA is TGCGCCAGCAGCTTCTCAGCGACTAGCGCGATCTACAATGAGCAGTTCTTC. Protein sequence: CASSFSATSAIYNEQFF.

The chain is built from TRBV5-6 and TRBJ1-3, with TRBD1 identical over 7 bases. V gave up 0 bases and J gave up 4 bases; unmatched junction bases: 7. The germline gives CDR1 SGHDT, CDR2 YYEEEE. The CDR3 consists of 16 residues. The CDR3 sequence: CASSLVDTGDGNTIYF. CDR3 coding DNA: TGTGCCAGCAGCTTGGTAGACACAGGGGACGGAAACACCATATATTTT.

V usage is TRBV14 and J usage is TRBJ2-5, with D perhaps matching TRBD1 (5 bases). Germline CDR1 SGHDN, CDR2 FVKESK. V lost 1 base and J lost 2, with 5 bases in between. This CDR3 region has 13 residues. The CDR3 DNA reads TGTGCCAGCAGCCAAGGACAGCAAGAGACCCAGTACTTC. Amino acid sequence: CASSQGQQETQYF. Looking up the rest from reference TRBV14 and TRBJ2-5 gives the full variable domain: EAGVTQFPSHSVIEKGQTVTLRCDPISGHDNLYWYRRVMGKEIKFLLHFVKESKQDESGMPNNRFLAERTGGTYSTLKVQPAELEDSGVYFCASSQGQQETQYFGPGTRLLVL.

The V gene is TRBV24-1, the J gene TRBJ2-3, with 10 bases matching TRBD2. The J segment lost 2 bases and the V segment lost 5 bases, leaving 6 bases of the junction unmatched. In germline, CDR1 is KGHDR, CDR2 SFDVKD. The CDR3 consists of 16 residues. CDR3 region: CATSAASGGSTDTQYF. The CDR3, as DNA: TGTGCCACCAGTGCCGCTAGCGGGGGTTCCACAGATACGCAGTATTTT.

This rearrangement joins TRBV24-1 to TRBJ1-2, with 9 bases lining up with TRBD1. This CDR3 contains 15 residues. V lost 2 bases and J lost 8; bases outside the gene matches: 8. The germline V gene has CDR1 KGHDR and CDR2 SFDVKD. CDR3 bases: TGTGCCACCAGTGATTCCAGGACAGGGGTGGAGGGCTACACCTTC. Protein product: CATSDSRTGVEGYTF.

CDR3 DNA: TGTGCCAGCAGTGGGCAGGGGGTTGATGGGAACACTGAAGCTTTCTTT. Translating gives CASSGQGVDGNTEAFF. The chain joins TRBV6-4 to TRBJ1-1; 7 bases are shared with TRBD1. CDR3 size: 16 residues. Germline V gene sequence: CDR1 MRHNA, CDR2 SNTAGT. V gave up 4 bases and J gave up 1 base; unmatched junction bases: 9.

CDR3 sequence: CASSTGLNYGYTF. In DNA, the CDR3 is TGTGCCAGCAGCACGGGACTCAACTATGGCTACACCTTC. The chain joins TRBV12-3 or TRBV12-4 to TRBJ1-2, with D maybe TRBD1 (5 bases). This CDR3 contains 13 residues. The V end was cut by 6 bases, the J end by 2 bases, with 10 bases between.

V gene TRBV14 combines with J gene TRBJ1-1; 7 positions match TRBD1. CDR3 length equals 14 residues. The germline CDR1 and CDR2 sequences are SGHDN and FVKESK. The ends lost 4 bases at V and 4 bases at J; junction bases unmatched: 6. The CDR3 DNA reads as TGTGCCAGCAGCCTCAGGGGGTTCGGCACTGAAGCTTTCTTT. Amino acids: CASSLRGFGTEAFF.

This clone was counted once. The chain has TRBV30 and TRBJ1-1, with D possibly matching TRBD1 (6 bases). Germline V CDR1 and CDR2: GTSNPN, SVGIG (reference sequence). The CDR3 runs to 13 residues. The ends were cut back, 4 bases at V and 4 bases at J, with 13 bases in the middle. CDR3: CAWNLQGATEAFF. The CDR3 DNA reads as TGTGCCTGGAACTTACAGGGCGCCACTGAAGCTTTCTTT.

This chain uses TRBV15 with TRBJ2-2; 7 bases are shared with TRBD1. The germline V gene has CDR1 LNHNV and CDR2 YYDKDF (reference sequence). J was trimmed by 4 bases and V by 7 bases; bases with no gene match: 9. This CDR3 region has 15 residues. The CDR3 nucleotides read TGTGCCACCACCCGACAGGGCGAGAGCACCGGGGAGCTGTTTTTT. Translated, it gives CATTRQGESTGELFF. The full variable domain, completed using reference TRBV15 and TRBJ2-2, is DAMVIQNPRYQVTQFGKPVTLSCSQTLNHNVMYWYQQKSSQAPKLLFHYYDKDFNNEADTPDNFQSRRPNTSFCFLDIRSPGLGDTAMYLCATTRQGESTGELFFGEGSRLTVL.

V is TRBV13 and J is TRBJ2-7; TRBD1 might be the D (6 bases). Germline V gene sequence: CDR1 PRHDT, CDR2 FYEKMQ (reference sequence). Trimming removed 2 bases at V and 4 bases at J, with 15 bases between. The CDR3 covers 15 residues. The CDR3 protein is CASSLSNPGAYEQYF. The CDR3 DNA reads as TGTGCCAGCAGCTTATCGAATCCAGGGGCTTACGAGCAGTACTTC. The full variable domain, in which reference TRBV13 and TRBJ2-7 provide the parts outside the CDR3, is AAGVIQSPRHLIKEKRETATLKCYPIPRHDTVYWYQQGPGQDPQFLISFYEKMQSDKGSIPDRFSAQQFSDYHSELNMSSLELGDSALYFCASSLSNPGAYEQYFGPGTRLTVT.

The chain employs TRBV6-1 and TRBJ1-2; D gene ambiguous. CDR1 MNHNS and CDR2 SASEGT come from the germline V gene. This CDR3 has 14 residues. V was cut by 1 base and J by 0 bases, with 6 bases left in between. CDR3 amino acids: CASSEGRSNYGYTF. DNA of the CDR3: TGTGCCAGCAGTGAAGGGAGATCTAACTATGGCTACACCTTC.

The chain combines TRBV13 with TRBJ2-3, with a weak D call TRBD2 (5 bases). The CDR3 runs to 15 residues. Germline V gives CDR1 PRHDT, CDR2 FYEKMQ (reference sequence). V lost 3 bases and J 2 bases, leaving 12 bases between the germline ends. The chain's CDR3 is CASSFQYGDTDTQYF. DNA of the CDR3: TGTGCCAGCAGCTTCCAGTACGGGGACACAGATACGCAGTATTTT.

This chain joins TRBV9 and TRBJ1-2; no firm D call. This CDR3 spans 14 amino acids. The germline V gene encodes CDR1 SGDLS and CDR2 YYNGEE. V lost 0 bases, J lost 4 bases, and 10 bases lay in between. The CDR3 sequence: CASSVDAGVYGYTF. In DNA form, the CDR3 reads TGTGCCAGCAGCGTAGATGCGGGAGTCTATGGCTACACCTTC.

The V call is TRBV3-1 (or the pseudogene TRBV3-2), the J call TRBJ2-7, with D possibly being TRBD2 (5 bases). The CDR3 is made up of 12 amino acids. CDR1 is LGHDT, CDR2 YNNKEL, per germline (reference sequence). Trimming stripped 1 base from V and 6 bases from J, with 7 bases between. The CDR3 DNA sequence: TGTGCCAGCAGCCAAGGCGCGGGCGAGCAGTACTTC. Translation gives CASSQGAGEQYF.

The gene calls are TRBV7-9 and TRBJ1-1, with 9 bases matching TRBD1. V dropped 4 bases and J dropped 1; count of bases not matched to a gene: 4. Germline V gives CDR1 SEHNR, CDR2 FQNEAQ (reference sequence). The CDR3 length is 15 residues. Here the CDR3 DNA reads TGTGCCAGCAGCTCCACAGGGGGCCCGAACACTGAAGCTTTCTTT. Amino acid sequence: CASSSTGGPNTEAFF.

The chain joins TRBV10-1 to TRBJ2-3; 10 nucleotides line up with TRBD2. With V trimmed by 3 bases and J by 2 bases, 2 bases remained unmatched. The CDR3 is 15 residues long. Per germline, CDR1 WNHNN and CDR2 SYGVQD (reference sequence). CDR3 sequence (DNA): TGCGCCAGCAGTGAACTAGCGGGATACACAGATACGCAGTATTTT. It yields the protein CASSELAGYTDTQYF.

The genes are TRBV19 and TRBJ1-4; D remains ambiguous. The CDR3 has 15 residues. V lost 5 bases to trimming and J lost 8 bases, with 18 bases between them. Per the germline V gene, CDR1 is LNHDA and CDR2 is SQIVND (reference sequence). CDR3 amino acids: CASSLGRGGGEKLFF. The CDR3 DNA is TGTGCCAGTAGTTTGGGCCGGGGTGGTGGAGAAAAACTGTTTTTT.

This chain connects TRBV5-1 to TRBJ2-5; the match to TRBD1 covers 8 bases. CDR1 is SGHRS and CDR2 is YFSETQ in the germline V gene. The CDR3 spans 13 residues. V shed 0 bases and J 5 bases; nucleotides not matched to a gene: 0. The CDR3 DNA is TGCGCCAGCAGCTTGGGGACAGGGGAGACCCAGTACTTC. Translated, it gives CASSLGTGETQYF.